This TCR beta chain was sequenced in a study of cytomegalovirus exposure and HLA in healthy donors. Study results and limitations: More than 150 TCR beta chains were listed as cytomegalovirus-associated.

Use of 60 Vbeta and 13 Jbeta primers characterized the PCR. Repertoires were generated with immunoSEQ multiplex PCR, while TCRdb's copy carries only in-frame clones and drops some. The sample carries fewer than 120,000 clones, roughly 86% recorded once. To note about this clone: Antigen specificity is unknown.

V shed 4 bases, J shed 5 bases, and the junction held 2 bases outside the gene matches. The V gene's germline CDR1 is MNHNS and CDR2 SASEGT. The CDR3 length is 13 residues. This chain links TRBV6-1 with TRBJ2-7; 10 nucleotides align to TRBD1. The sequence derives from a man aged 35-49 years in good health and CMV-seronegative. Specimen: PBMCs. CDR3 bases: TGTGCCAGCAGTGGGACAGGGGGTCACGAGCAGTACTTC. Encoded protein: CASSGTGGHEQYF.